Listed below are T cell receptor beta chains from one sample, sequenced in a study of CD8 T cell repertoires and HIV-1 epitope variants. Their recognized antigens are unknown. Sequenced by immunoSEQ multiplex PCR; TCRdb stores in-frame clones only, minus some. The sample shows under 4,000 clones, around two thirds of them seen only once. The sequenced sample consisted of cultured CD8+ T cells derived from PBMCs. These receptors were collected from a male donor with HIV. The CDR3 runs from the conserved cysteine through the conserved F or W. Fields, in order: CDR3 length, clone size, J gene, V gene, CDR3 protein. Part of the rows lack a size; the others show once, few, many or a class for expanded clones.

>14|.|TRBJ2-2|TRBV11-2
CASSLSRKTGELFF
>14|.|TRBJ1-3|TRBV5-5
CASSGTGSGNTIYF
>16|.|TRBJ2-3|TRBV6-9
CASRDSDRGQGDTQYF
>15|.|TRBJ1-2|TRBV6-5
CASSSSQGADYGYTF
>13|.|TRBJ2-2|TRBV5-4
CASSLVDTGELFF
>12|once|TRBJ2-7|TRBV5-4
CASSLLGYEQYF
>13|.|TRBJ1-2|TRBV28
CASMGQGRGGYTF
>12|few|TRBJ1-2|TRBV5-5
CASSPGPGGYTF
>15|.|TRBJ2-4|TRBV15
CATSREIGGGNIQYF
>15|.|TRBJ1-1|TRBV7-2
CASSPIGGAGTEAFF
>13|.|TRBJ2-7|TRBV18
CASSVDSSYEQYF
>14|.|TRBJ2-7|TRBV5-6
CASSGGQAPYEQYF
>13|.|TRBJ1-6|TRBV27
CASSLDHNSPLHF
>15|once|TRBJ1-2|TRBV19
CASSPDREFLYGYTF
>12|.|TRBJ1-5|TRBV28
CASSLVEGYQHF
>16|.|TRBJ2-5|TRBV27
CASSLILAGGVETQYF
>15|few|TRBJ1-6|TRBV7-8
CASSPRTGVESPLHF
>16|.|TRBJ2-5|TRBV5-1
CASSFYSGRRGETQYF
>14|.|TRBJ1-1|TRBV28
CASSFRGWGAEAFF
>16|.|TRBJ2-5|TRBV7-9
CASSPVPGRRQETQYF
>14|.|TRBJ2-1|TRBV28
CASIDLANYNEQFF
>13|.|TRBJ2-1|TRBV18
CASSLGESNEQFF
>14|.|TRBJ2-1|TRBV29-1
CSVEGPSGINEQFF
>14|.|TRBJ2-1|TRBV5-1
CASSPRDIMNEQFF
>15|once|TRBJ2-1|TRBV9
CASSVERGGYNEQFF
>14|.|TRBJ2-7|TRBV6-5
CASRFRDRDNEQYF
>13|.|TRBJ1-2|TRBV5-6
CASSLEPRYGYTF
>20|.|TRBJ1-5|TRBV5-3
CARSGTDYRALGERNQPQHF
>12|few|TRBJ1-1|TRBV10-3
CAISEGDTEAFF
>11|.|TRBJ2-3|TRBV7-9
CASSPDDTQYF
>13|.|TRBJ2-7|TRBV28
CAGGDRSRYEQYF
>17|.|TRBJ2-1|TRBV29-1
CSVEDVFGGASYNEQFF